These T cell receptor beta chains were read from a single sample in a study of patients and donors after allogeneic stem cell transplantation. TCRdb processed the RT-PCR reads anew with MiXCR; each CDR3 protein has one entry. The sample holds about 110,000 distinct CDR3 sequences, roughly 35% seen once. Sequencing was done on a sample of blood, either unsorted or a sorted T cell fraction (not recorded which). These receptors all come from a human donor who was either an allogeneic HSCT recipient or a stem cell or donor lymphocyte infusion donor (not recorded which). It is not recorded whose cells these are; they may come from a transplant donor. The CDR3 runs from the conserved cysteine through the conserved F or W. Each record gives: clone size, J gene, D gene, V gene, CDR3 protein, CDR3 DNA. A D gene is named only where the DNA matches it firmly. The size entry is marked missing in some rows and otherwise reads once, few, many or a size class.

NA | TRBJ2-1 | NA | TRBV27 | CASTPRTSGHNEQFF | TGTGCCAGCACGCCTCGAACCTCGGGACACAATGAGCAGTTCTTC
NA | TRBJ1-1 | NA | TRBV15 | CATSRQSYTEAFF | TGTGCCACCAGCAGGCAGAGTTACACTGAAGCTTTCTTT
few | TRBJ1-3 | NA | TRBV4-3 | CASSQRIPSGNTIYF | TGCGCCAGCAGCCAAAGGATACCCTCTGGAAACACCATATATTTT
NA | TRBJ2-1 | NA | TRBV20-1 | CSARDPGLNEQFF | TGCAGTGCTAGAGATCCCGGACTCAATGAGCAGTTCTTC
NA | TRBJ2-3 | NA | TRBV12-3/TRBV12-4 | CASSSLRGRGTDTQYF | TGTGCCAGCAGTTCACTGCGGGGACGGGGCACAGATACGCAGTATTTT
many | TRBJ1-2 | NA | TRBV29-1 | CSVGAGPKGGYTF | TGCAGCGTTGGAGCGGGACCTAAAGGAGGCTACACCTTC
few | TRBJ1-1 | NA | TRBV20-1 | CSARSGPPNTEAFF | TGCAGTGCCCGTAGCGGCCCACCGAACACTGAAGCTTTCTTT
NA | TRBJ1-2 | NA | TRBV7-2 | CASSLVLGKDYGYTF | TGTGCCAGCAGCTTAGTTCTGGGGAAGGACTATGGCTACACCTTC
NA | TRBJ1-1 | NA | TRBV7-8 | CASSLRYRDLNTEAFF | TGTGCCAGCAGCTTAAGATATCGAGACTTGAACACTGAAGCTTTCTTT
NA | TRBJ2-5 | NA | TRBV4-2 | CASNNGDQETQYF | TGTGCCAGCAATAACGGGGACCAAGAGACCCAGTACTTC
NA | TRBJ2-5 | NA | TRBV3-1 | CASSQDRYQGGIQETQYF | TGTGCCAGCAGCCAAGATAGGTACCAGGGGGGTATCCAAGAGACCCAGTACTTC
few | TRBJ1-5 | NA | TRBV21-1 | CASSKASYQPQHF | TGTGCCAGCAGCAAAGCCAGCTATCAGCCCCAGCATTTT
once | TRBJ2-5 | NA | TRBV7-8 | CASSLMGPQYF | TGTGCCAGCAGCTTAATGGGGCCCCAGTACTTC
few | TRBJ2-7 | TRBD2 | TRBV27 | CASSPYRLAGSSYEQYF | TGTGCCAGCAGTCCTTACCGACTAGCGGGGAGCTCCTACGAGCAGTACTTC
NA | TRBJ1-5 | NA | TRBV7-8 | CASSPRQPRGTNQPQHF | TGTGCCAGCAGTCCTAGACAGCCTCGGGGAACTAATCAGCCCCAGCATTTT
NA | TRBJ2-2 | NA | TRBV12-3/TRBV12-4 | CASSLRKNTGELFF | TGTGCCAGCAGTTTGCGGAAGAACACCGGGGAGCTGTTTTTT
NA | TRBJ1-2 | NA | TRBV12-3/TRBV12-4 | CASSLEVAVYGYTF | TGTGCCAGCAGTTTAGAAGTAGCGGTCTATGGCTACACCTTC
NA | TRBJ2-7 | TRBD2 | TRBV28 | CASRLAGGPFYEQYF | TGTGCCAGCCGACTAGCGGGAGGACCTTTCTACGAGCAGTACTTC
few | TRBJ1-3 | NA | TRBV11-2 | CASSYRVSGNTIYF | TGTGCCAGCAGCTACAGAGTGTCTGGAAACACCATATATTTT
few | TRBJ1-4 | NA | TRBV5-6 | CASSLATGANEKLFF | TGTGCCAGCAGCTTGGCTACCGGTGCTAATGAAAAACTGTTTTTT
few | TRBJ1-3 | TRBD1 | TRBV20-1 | CSATPDRVAGNTIYF | TGCAGTGCCACTCCAGACAGGGTCGCTGGAAACACCATATATTTT
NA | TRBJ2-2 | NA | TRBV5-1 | CASSRIDPRGTGELFF | TGCGCCAGCAGCCGAATCGATCCTCGCGGCACCGGGGAGCTGTTTTTT
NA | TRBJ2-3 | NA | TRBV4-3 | CASSQDARAGTDTQYF | TGCGCCAGCAGCCAAGATGCCCGTGCGGGCACAGATACGCAGTATTTT
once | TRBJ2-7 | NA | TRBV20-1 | CSAFRDLQYF | TGCAGTGCTTTTCGGGACTTGCAGTACTTC
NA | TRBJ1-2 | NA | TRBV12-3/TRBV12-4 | CASSLNDITYGYTF | TGTGCCAGCAGTTTAAATGACATCACCTATGGCTACACCTTC
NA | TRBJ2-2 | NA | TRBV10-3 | CAIRGGSNTGELFF | TGTGCCATCAGAGGGGGGTCAAACACCGGGGAGCTGTTTTTT
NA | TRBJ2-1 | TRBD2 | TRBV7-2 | CASSLWVGGPGSGEQFF | TGTGCCAGCAGCTTATGGGTGGGAGGGCCTGGTAGTGGTGAGCAGTTCTTC
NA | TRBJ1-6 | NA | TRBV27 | CASTSRAAQHNSPLHF | TGTGCCAGCACCTCCCGGGCAGCCCAACATAATTCACCCCTCCACTTT
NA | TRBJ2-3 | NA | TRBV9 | CASSAMGDRWTDTQYF | TGTGCCAGCAGCGCAATGGGGGATCGCTGGACAGATACGCAGTATTTT
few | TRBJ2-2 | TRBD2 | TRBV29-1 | CSVRGREGRTGELFF | TGCAGCGTGCGGGGGCGGGAGGGACGCACCGGGGAGCTGTTTTTT
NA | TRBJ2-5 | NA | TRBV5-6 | CASSFSGAEETQYF | TGTGCCAGCAGCTTTTCAGGGGCTGAAGAGACCCAGTACTTC
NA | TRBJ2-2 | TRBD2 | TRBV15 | CATSQTSGRIYTGELFF | TGTGCCACCAGCCAGACTAGCGGGAGAATATACACCGGGGAGCTGTTTTTT
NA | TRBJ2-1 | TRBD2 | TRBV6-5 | CASSRTRPSYNEQFF | TGTGCCAGCAGTCGGACTAGACCTTCCTACAATGAGCAGTTCTTC
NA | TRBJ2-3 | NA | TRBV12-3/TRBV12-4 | CASSFKIVADTQYF | TGTGCCAGCAGTTTTAAGATTGTGGCAGATACGCAGTATTTT
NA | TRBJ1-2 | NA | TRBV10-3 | CATTGTPNYGYTF | TGTGCCACCACCGGGACACCAAACTATGGCTACACCTTC